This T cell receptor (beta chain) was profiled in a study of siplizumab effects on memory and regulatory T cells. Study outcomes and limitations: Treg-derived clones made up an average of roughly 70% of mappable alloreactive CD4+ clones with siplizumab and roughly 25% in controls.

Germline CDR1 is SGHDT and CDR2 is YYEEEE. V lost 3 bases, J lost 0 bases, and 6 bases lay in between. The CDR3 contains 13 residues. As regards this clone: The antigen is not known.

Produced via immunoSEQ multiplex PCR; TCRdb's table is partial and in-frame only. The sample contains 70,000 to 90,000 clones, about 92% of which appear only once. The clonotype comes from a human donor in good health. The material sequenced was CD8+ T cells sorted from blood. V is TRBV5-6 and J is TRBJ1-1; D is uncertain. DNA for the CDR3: TGTGCCAGCAGCTGGTACCTGAACACTGAAGCTTTCTTT. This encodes CASSWYLNTEAFF.